The 22 T cell receptor beta chains below all came from one sample that was sequenced in a study of early T cells in non-severe SARS-CoV-2 infection. TCRdb independently ran MiXCR on the 5' RACE reads; one entry per CDR3 protein. The sample carries tens of thousands of distinct CDR3 sequences, 6% to 7.5% recorded once. This sample comprised whole blood, obtained at baseline. The source is an adult who was a healthcare worker with PCR-confirmed SARS-CoV-2 infection or an uninfected control (not recorded which).

This rearrangement joins TRBV10-3 to TRBJ1-3; D is uncertain. V gave up 7 bases and J gave up 2 bases, with 9 bases separating them. This CDR3 contains 13 residues. Germline V lookup: CDR1 ENHRY, CDR2 SYGVKD. This chain's CDR3 is CAIKTSTGNTIYF. CDR3 nucleotides: TGTGCCATCAAGACAAGCACTGGAAACACCATATATTTT.

Many counts were recorded for this clonotype. This sequence joins TRBV30 and TRBJ2-2; tentatively, D is TRBD1 or TRBD2 (5 bases each). The CDR3 has 14 amino acids. V shed 5 bases and J shed 4 bases, with 14 bases lying between them. Germline V gives CDR1 GTSNPN, CDR2 SVGIG (reference sequence). As DNA, the CDR3 is TGTGCCTGGGGGGCTGGTAGCGTCACCGGGGAGCTGTTTTTT. It encodes CAWGAGSVTGELFF.

Many counts were recorded for this clonotype. This chain uses TRBV19 with TRBJ2-6, with D possibly matching TRBD1 (6 bases). V lost 2 bases, J lost 0 bases, and 14 bases lay in between. There are 18 residues in the CDR3. The V gene's germline CDR1 is LNHDA and CDR2 SQIVND (reference sequence). Here the CDR3 DNA reads TGTGCCAGTAGTATAACAGGGAACTCCTTCTCTGGGGCCAACGTCCTGACTTTC. It is translated as CASSITGNSFSGANVLTF.

This clonotype appeared many times. The J gene is TRBJ2-1, the V gene TRBV2; no firm D call. The CDR3 runs to 13 residues. Deletions cut 8 bases from V and 7 bases from J, with 15 bases between. Germline V lookup: CDR1 SNHLY, CDR2 FYNNEI. CDR3 protein: CASVQEVRNEQFF. The CDR3 bases are TGTGCCAGCGTCCAGGAAGTTCGGAATGAGCAGTTCTTC.

This clonotype was recorded a few times. The chain carries TRBV5-6 and TRBJ2-1; D gene ambiguous. The CDR3 has 15 residues. Germline V gene lookup returns CDR1 SGHDT and CDR2 YYEEEE. V dropped 2 bases and J dropped 2 bases, with 11 bases sitting between them. The CDR3 sequence: CASSLPHEAYNEQFF. Here the CDR3 DNA reads TGTGCCAGCAGCTTACCCCACGAAGCCTACAATGAGCAGTTCTTC.

This clonotype was seen ten or more times. The chain employs TRBV14 and TRBJ2-1; D is ambiguous. The CDR3 sequence is 15 residues long. V shed 1 base and J shed 2 bases, with 9 bases lying between them. Germline V gene lookup returns CDR1 SGHDN and CDR2 FVKESK. The CDR3 reads CASSQVSLPYNEQFF. CDR3 in DNA: TGTGCCAGCAGCCAAGTGTCACTACCCTACAATGAGCAGTTCTTC.

This clonotype occurred many times. The V gene is TRBV7-9, the J gene TRBJ1-2; perhaps TRBD1 as D (5 bases). CDR1 is SEHNR, CDR2 FQNEAQ, per germline (reference sequence). The V and J ends lost 5 bases and 3 bases respectively, with 16 bases between them. The CDR3 is 15 amino acids. The CDR3 is CASSLLDNLDYGYTF. The DNA of the CDR3 is TGTGCCAGCAGCCTACTGGACAATCTCGACTATGGCTACACCTTC.

In its sample, this clonotype ranks as medium-sized. The chain has TRBV27 and TRBJ2-7; 9 bases match TRBD1. CDR3 length: 14 residues. Trimming at V came to 4 bases and at J to 4 bases, leaving 5 bases not matched to a gene. Germline V gene sequence: CDR1 MNHEY, CDR2 SMNVEV (reference sequence). The CDR3 region is CASSSSGTGYEQYF. DNA of the CDR3: TGTGCCAGCAGTTCGTCCGGGACAGGGTACGAGCAGTACTTC.

This CDR3 reads CASSRGTFTKGNTIYF. The DNA of the CDR3 is TGTGCCAGCAGCAGGGGGACGTTCACAAAGGGAAACACCATATATTTT. The chain combines TRBV6-5 with TRBJ1-3; 7 bases line up with TRBD1. The CDR3 is 16 amino acids. Germline lookup yields CDR1 MNHEY and CDR2 SVGAGI. Unmatched junction bases numbered 12, after V lost 6 bases and J lost 4 bases.

This clonotype was counted ten times or more. The chain links TRBV6-6 to TRBJ1-6; TRBD1 might be the D (5 bases). The V and J ends lost 4 bases and 4 bases respectively, with 20 bases between them. The CDR3 is made up of 18 amino acids. Germline V gene data show CDR1 as MNHNY and CDR2 as SVGAGI (reference sequence). CDR3 region: CASSSMAGPINYNSPLHF. In DNA, the CDR3 is TGTGCCAGCAGTTCAATGGCGGGACCGATAAATTATAATTCACCCCTCCACTTT.

The table lists this clonotype with a few counts. The V and J genes are TRBV28 and TRBJ2-7; 9 bases match TRBD2. V shed 8 bases and J 3 bases; nucleotides not matched to a gene: 2. From germline, CDR1 is MDHEN and CDR2 SYDVKM. CDR3 length: 12 amino acids. As DNA, the CDR3 is TGTGCCAGCGAGCGGGAGGACTACGAGCAGTACTTC. Its protein is CASEREDYEQYF.

This clonotype has just a few counts. The V gene is TRBV28, the J gene TRBJ2-5; maybe TRBD2 (5 bases). The CDR3 length is 15 residues. Trimming stripped 8 bases from V and 1 base from J, with 17 bases between. CDR1 and CDR2 (germline): MDHEN, SYDVKM. The CDR3 DNA sequence: TGTGCCAGCCTCACTCGAGCGGAGCTCCAAGAGACCCAGTACTTC. Translated: CASLTRAELQETQYF. The full variable domain, completed using reference TRBV28 and TRBJ2-5, is DVKVTQSSRYLVKRTGEKVFLECVQDMDHENMFWYRQDPGLGLRLIYFSYDVKMKEKGDIPEGYSVSREKKERFSLILESASTNQTSMYLCASLTRAELQETQYFGPGTRLLVL.

This clonotype has ten or more counts. The rearrangement uses TRBV5-5 and TRBJ2-1; TRBD1 aligns across 11 bases. Germline V gives CDR1 SGHKS, CDR2 YYEKEE (reference sequence). Unmatched junction bases numbered 2, after V lost 0 bases and J lost 6 bases. This CDR3 spans 15 amino acids. In nucleotides, the CDR3 is TGTGCCAGCAGCTTGGAGGACAGGGGGCGCAATGAGCAGTTCTTC. The encoded protein is CASSLEDRGRNEQFF.

This clonotype came up many times. The junction does not match germline at one end; this may be a read error. This chain connects TRBV7-9 to TRBJ1-6, with D uncertain. The germline V gene encodes CDR1 SEHNR and CDR2 FQNEAQ (reference sequence). The CDR3 length is 13 residues. Here the CDR3 reads CASSDGYRSPLHF. Here the CDR3 DNA reads TGTGCCAGCAGCGATGGTTATAGGTCACCCCTCCATTTT.

J is TRBJ2-1 and V is TRBV20-1, with 7 bases matching TRBD2. This CDR3 comprises 16 residues. In germline, CDR1 is DFQATT, CDR2 SNEGSKA (reference sequence). V lost 5 bases to trimming and J lost 9 bases; unmatched junction nucleotides: 19. CDR3 sequence reads: CSASGRGERDGTEQFF. In DNA form, the CDR3 reads TGCAGTGCTTCCGGTAGAGGGGAGCGGGACGGAACTGAGCAGTTCTTC.

This clonotype came up many times. The V gene is TRBV5-4, the J gene TRBJ1-4; the match to TRBD1 covers 8 bases. Germline lookup yields CDR1 SGHNT and CDR2 YYREEE (reference sequence). The CDR3 covers 15 residues. The V segment lost 4 bases and the J segment 5 bases; nucleotides outside the gene matches: 7. The CDR3 sequence: CASSTGQELNEKLFF. The CDR3 nucleotides are TGTGCCAGCAGCACGGGACAGGAACTAAATGAAAAACTGTTTTTT.

In its sample, this clonotype was seen many times. The V gene is TRBV5-1, the J gene TRBJ2-7; D unclear. The germline gives CDR1 SGHRS, CDR2 YFSETQ. This CDR3 comprises 11 residues. The germline V and J ends were trimmed by 0 bases and 5 bases, with 3 bases remaining between them. Written as DNA, the CDR3 is TGCGCCAGCAGCTTGGGGAACGAGCAGTACTTC. Amino acids: CASSLGNEQYF.

This clonotype was counted many times. This chain uses TRBV30 with TRBJ1-5; perhaps TRBD1 as D (5 bases). Per germline, CDR1 GTSNPN and CDR2 SVGIG (reference sequence). The CDR3 is 13 residues long. Trimming pared 1 base from V and 9 bases from J, leaving 13 bases between. The CDR3 sequence: CAWSGTSRMPQHF. The CDR3 bases are TGTGCCTGGAGTGGGACATCAAGAATGCCCCAGCATTTT. Full variable domain (outside the CDR3, taken from reference TRBV30 and TRBJ1-5): SQTIHQWPATLVQPVGSPLSLECTVEGTSNPNLYWYRQAAGRGLQLLFYSVGIGQISSEVPQNLSASRPQDRQFILSSKKLLLSDSGFYLCAWSGTSRMPQHFGDGTRLSIL.

Only a few counts were recorded for this clonotype. The J gene is TRBJ1-2, the V gene TRBV11-2; the D gene is possibly TRBD1 (5 bases). The V gene lost 4 bases and the J gene lost 3 bases, with 9 bases spanning the gap. The CDR3 is 13 residues long. Germline values: CDR1 SGHAT, CDR2 FQNNGV. In DNA, the CDR3 is TGTGCCAGCAGCTCCTTACAGGACTATGGCTACACCTTC. Translated: CASSSLQDYGYTF.

The table lists this clonotype with a few counts. This chain connects TRBV28 to TRBJ1-5, with TRBD1 as a possible D gene (5 bases). This CDR3 region has 14 residues. Germline V gene data show CDR1 as MDHEN and CDR2 as SYDVKM. Trimming pared 7 bases from V and 4 bases from J, leaving 14 bases between. In DNA, the CDR3 is TGTGCCAGCACACGGGGGTCAGTGAATCAGCCCCAGCATTTT. Amino acids: CASTRGSVNQPQHF.

The rearrangement links TRBV6-5 to TRBJ1-4, with no clear D. Trimming left V 5 bases short and J 7 bases short, with 17 bases between. This CDR3 has 15 amino acids. Germline loops: CDR1 MNHEY, CDR2 SVGAGI. The CDR3 region is CASSDQAPGSEKLFF. CDR3 DNA sequence: TGTGCCAGCAGTGACCAGGCCCCAGGTTCTGAAAAACTGTTTTTT.

This clonotype has just a few counts. The chain links TRBV20-1 to TRBJ2-1; 8 bases are shared with TRBD2. The CDR3 sequence is 15 residues long. V lost 3 bases and J lost 0; bases outside the gene matches: 4. Germline-derived CDR1 and CDR2 are DFQATT and SNEGSKA (reference sequence). The DNA for the CDR3 is TGCAGTGCTAGCGGGAGGGCTCCCTCCTACAATGAGCAGTTCTTC. The encoded protein is CSASGRAPSYNEQFF.